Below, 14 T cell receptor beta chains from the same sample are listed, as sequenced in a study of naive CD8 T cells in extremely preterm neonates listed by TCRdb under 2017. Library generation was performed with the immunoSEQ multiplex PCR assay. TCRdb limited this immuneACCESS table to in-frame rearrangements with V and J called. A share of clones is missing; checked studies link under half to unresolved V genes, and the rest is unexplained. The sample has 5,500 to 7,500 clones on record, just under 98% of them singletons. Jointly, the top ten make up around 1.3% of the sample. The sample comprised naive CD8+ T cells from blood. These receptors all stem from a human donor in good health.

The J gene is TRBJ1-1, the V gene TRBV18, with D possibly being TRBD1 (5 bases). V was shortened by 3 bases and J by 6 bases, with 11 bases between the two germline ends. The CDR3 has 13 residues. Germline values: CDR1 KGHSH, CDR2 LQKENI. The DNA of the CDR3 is TGTGCCAGCTCACCTGGGGGGGGGTCTGAAGCTTTCTTT. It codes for CASSPGGGSEAFF.

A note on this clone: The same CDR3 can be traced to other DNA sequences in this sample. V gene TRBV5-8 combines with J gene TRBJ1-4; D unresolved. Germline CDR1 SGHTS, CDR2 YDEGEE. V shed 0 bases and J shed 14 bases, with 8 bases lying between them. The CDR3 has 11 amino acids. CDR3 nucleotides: TGTGCCAGCAGCTTGGACATAAAGCTGTTTTTT. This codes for CASSLDIKLFF.

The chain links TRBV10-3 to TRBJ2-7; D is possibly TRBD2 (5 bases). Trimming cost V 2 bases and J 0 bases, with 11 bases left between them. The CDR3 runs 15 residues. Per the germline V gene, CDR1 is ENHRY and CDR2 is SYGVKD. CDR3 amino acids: CAISEEGHSSYEQYF. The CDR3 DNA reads TGTGCCATCAGTGAGGAGGGCCACAGCTCCTACGAGCAGTACTTC.

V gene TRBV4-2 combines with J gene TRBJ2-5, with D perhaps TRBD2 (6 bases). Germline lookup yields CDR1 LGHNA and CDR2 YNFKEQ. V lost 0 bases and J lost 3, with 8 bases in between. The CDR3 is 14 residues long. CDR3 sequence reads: CASSQERREETQYF. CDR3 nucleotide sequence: TGTGCCAGCAGCCAAGAACGGAGGGAAGAGACCCAGTACTTC.

As DNA, the CDR3 is TGTGCCAGCAGCCATAACACCGGGGAGCTGTTTTTT. This encodes CASSHNTGELFF. This sequence joins TRBV27 and TRBJ2-2; D remains unclear. The ends were cut back, 6 bases at V and 2 bases at J, with 4 bases in the middle. Germline CDR1 MNHEY, CDR2 SMNVEV (reference sequence). This CDR3 contains 12 residues.

As DNA, the CDR3 is TGCGCCAGCAGCCAGGCCGGGACTAGCGGGAGGGATTCAGATACGCAGTATTTT. Translated: CASSQAGTSGRDSDTQYF. This sequence joins TRBV4-1 and TRBJ2-3; 16 nucleotides line up with TRBD2. V was clipped by 3 bases and J by 4 bases; unmatched bases: 7. In germline, CDR1 is MGHRA, CDR2 YSYEKL. The CDR3 covers 18 residues.

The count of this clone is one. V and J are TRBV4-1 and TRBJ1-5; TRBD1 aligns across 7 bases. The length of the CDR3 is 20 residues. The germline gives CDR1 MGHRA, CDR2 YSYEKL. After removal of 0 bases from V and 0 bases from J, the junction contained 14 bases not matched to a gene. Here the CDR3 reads CASSQDLGTVLPYSNQPQHF. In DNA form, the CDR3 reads TGCGCCAGCAGCCAAGATCTTGGGACAGTCCTTCCTTATAGCAATCAGCCCCAGCATTTT.

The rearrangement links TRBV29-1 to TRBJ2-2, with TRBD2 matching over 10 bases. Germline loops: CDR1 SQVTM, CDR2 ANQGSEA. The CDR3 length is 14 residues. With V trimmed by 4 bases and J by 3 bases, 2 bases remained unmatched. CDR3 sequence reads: CSVGTSGDTGELFF. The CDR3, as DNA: TGCAGCGTTGGGACTAGCGGAGACACCGGGGAGCTGTTTTTT.

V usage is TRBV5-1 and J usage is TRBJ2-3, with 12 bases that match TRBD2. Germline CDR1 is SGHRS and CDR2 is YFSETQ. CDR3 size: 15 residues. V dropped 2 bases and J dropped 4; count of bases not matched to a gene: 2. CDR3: CASSFTSGRPDTQYF. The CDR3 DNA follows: TGCGCCAGCAGCTTTACTAGCGGGAGGCCAGATACGCAGTATTTT. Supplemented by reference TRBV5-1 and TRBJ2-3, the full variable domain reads KAGVTQTPRYLIKTRGQQVTLSCSPISGHRSVSWYQQTPGQGLQFLFEYFSETQRNKGNFPGRFSGRQFSNSRSEMNVSTLELGDSALYLCASSFTSGRPDTQYFGPGTRLTVL.

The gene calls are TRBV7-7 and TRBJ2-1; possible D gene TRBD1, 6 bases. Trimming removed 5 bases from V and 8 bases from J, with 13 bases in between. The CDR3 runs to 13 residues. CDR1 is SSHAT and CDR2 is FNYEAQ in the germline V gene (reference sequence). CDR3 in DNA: TGTGCCAGCAGCGCATCTAAGGGGGATGAGCAGTTCTTC. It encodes CASSASKGDEQFF.

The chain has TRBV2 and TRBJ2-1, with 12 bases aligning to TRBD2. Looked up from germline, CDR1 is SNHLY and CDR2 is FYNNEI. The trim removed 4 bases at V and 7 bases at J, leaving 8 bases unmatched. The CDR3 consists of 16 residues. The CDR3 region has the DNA TGTGCCAGCAGTGGACTAGCGGGAGAAAGAAAGAATGAGCAGTTCTTC. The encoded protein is CASSGLAGERKNEQFF.

The CDR3 nucleotides read TGTGCCATCAGTGAACCGGGATCCCTGATGGATGAGCAGTTCTTC. Amino acids: CAISEPGSLMDEQFF. The chain is built from TRBV10-3 and TRBJ2-1; D is perhaps TRBD2 (5 bases). Deletions cut 3 bases from V and 8 bases from J, with 17 bases between. CDR1 ENHRY and CDR2 SYGVKD come from the germline V gene. The CDR3 sequence is 15 residues long.

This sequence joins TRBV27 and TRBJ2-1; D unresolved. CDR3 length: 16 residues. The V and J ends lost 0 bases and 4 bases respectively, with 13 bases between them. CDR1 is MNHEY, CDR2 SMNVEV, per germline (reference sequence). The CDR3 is CASSLSMGVAYNEQFF. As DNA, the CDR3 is TGTGCCAGCAGTTTATCGATGGGCGTCGCGTACAATGAGCAGTTCTTC.

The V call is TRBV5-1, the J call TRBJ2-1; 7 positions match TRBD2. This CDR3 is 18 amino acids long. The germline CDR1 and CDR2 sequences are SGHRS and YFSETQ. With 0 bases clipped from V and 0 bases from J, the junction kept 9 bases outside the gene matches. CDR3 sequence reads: CASSLVDRGGSSYNEQFF. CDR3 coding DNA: TGCGCCAGCAGCTTGGTCGATAGGGGCGGGAGCTCCTACAATGAGCAGTTCTTC. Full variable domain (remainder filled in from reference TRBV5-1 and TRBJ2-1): KAGVTQTPRYLIKTRGQQVTLSCSPISGHRSVSWYQQTPGQGLQFLFEYFSETQRNKGNFPGRFSGRQFSNSRSEMNVSTLELGDSALYLCASSLVDRGGSSYNEQFFGPGTRLTVL.